This T cell receptor beta chain was recovered during a study of CD8+CD57+ T cells in acquired aplastic anemia. As for the study in general: The sorted CD4+ and CD8+ cells yielded an average approximately 3.3 ug of DNA.

The V and J ends lost 7 bases and 6 bases respectively, with 9 bases between them. The CDR3 covers 11 residues. Germline V gene lookup returns CDR1 MNHNS and CDR2 SASEGT. Patients picked for sequencing had shown CD8+CD57+ cell expansion detected by flow cytometry. TCR beta VDJ combinations and CDR3 sequences were profiled from genomic DNA. TCRdb ran MiXCR on the reads and lists one entry per CDR3 protein. The sample consists of 450,000 to 600,000 distinct CDR3 sequences, approximately 32% of them appearing once. Study-level findings and limits: Common to patients and controls were twenty-nine CD8+ CDR3 sequences.

This clonotype has only a few counts. Its antigen is not known. Sample: sorted CD4+, CD8+, or CD8+CD57+ T cells (not recorded which) from PBMCs. The receptor's source is a human donor with aplastic anemia. The rearrangement uses TRBV6-1 and TRBJ1-1; D gene ambiguous. The CDR3 spells CASISSAEAFF. The CDR3 bases are TGTGCCAGCATATCATCGGCTGAAGCTTTCTTT.